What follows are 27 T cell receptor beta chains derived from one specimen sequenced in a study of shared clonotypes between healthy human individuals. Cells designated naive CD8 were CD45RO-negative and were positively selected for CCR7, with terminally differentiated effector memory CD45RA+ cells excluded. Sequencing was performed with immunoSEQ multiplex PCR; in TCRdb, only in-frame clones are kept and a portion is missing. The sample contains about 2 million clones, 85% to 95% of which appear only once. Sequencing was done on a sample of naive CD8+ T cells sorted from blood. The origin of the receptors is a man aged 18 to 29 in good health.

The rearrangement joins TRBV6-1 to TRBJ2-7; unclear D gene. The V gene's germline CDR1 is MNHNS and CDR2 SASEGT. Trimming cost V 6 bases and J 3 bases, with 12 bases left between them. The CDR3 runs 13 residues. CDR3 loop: CASSSGLNYEQYF. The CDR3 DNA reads TGTGCCAGCAGCTCGGGTCTTAACTACGAGCAGTACTTC.

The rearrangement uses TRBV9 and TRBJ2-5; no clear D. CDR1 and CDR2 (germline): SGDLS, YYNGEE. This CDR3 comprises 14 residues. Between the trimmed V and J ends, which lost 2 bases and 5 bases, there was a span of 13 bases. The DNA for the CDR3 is TGTGCCAGCAGCGTGGGCGGAGTCCTCGAGACCCAGTACTTC. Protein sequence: CASSVGGVLETQYF.

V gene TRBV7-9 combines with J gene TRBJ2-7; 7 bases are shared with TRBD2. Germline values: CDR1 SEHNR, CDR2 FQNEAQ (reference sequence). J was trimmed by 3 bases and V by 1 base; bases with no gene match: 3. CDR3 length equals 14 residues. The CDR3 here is CASSLGGTIYEQYF. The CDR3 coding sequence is TGTGCCAGCAGCTTAGGGGGGACTATCTACGAGCAGTACTTC. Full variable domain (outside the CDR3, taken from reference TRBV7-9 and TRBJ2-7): DTGVSQNPRHKITKRGQNVTFRCDPISEHNRLYWYRQTLGQGPEFLTYFQNEAQLEKSRLLSDRFSAERPKGSFSTLEIQRTEQGDSAMYLCASSLGGTIYEQYFGPGTRLTVT.

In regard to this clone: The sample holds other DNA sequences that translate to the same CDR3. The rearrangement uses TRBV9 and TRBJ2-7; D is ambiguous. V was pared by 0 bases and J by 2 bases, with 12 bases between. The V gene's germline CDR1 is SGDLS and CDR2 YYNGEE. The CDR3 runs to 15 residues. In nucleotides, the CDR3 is TGTGCCAGCAGCGTAGATGGTGGCCCCGCCTACGAGCAGTACTTC. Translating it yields CASSVDGGPAYEQYF.

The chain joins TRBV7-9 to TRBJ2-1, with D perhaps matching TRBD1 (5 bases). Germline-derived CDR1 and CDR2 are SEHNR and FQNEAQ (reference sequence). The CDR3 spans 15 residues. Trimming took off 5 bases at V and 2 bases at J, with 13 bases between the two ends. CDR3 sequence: CASSPRVGTYNEQFF. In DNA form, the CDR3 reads TGTGCCAGCAGCCCCAGGGTGGGGACCTACAATGAGCAGTTCTTC. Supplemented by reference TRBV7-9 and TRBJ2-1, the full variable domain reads DTGVSQNPRHKITKRGQNVTFRCDPISEHNRLYWYRQTLGQGPEFLTYFQNEAQLEKSRLLSDRFSAERPKGSFSTLEIQRTEQGDSAMYLCASSPRVGTYNEQFFGPGTRLTVL.

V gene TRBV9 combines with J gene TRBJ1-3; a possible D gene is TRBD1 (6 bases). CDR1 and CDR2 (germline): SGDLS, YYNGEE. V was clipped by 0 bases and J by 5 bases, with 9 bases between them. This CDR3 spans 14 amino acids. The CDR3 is CASSVGTERNTIYF. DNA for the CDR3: TGTGCCAGCAGCGTAGGGACAGAACGAAACACCATATATTTT.

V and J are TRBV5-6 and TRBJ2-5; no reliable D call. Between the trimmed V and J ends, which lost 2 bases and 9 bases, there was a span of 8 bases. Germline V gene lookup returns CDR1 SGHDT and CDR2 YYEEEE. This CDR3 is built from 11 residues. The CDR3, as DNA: TGTGCCAGCAGCTTTAGTGGGGCCCAGTACTTC. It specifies CASSFSGAQYF.

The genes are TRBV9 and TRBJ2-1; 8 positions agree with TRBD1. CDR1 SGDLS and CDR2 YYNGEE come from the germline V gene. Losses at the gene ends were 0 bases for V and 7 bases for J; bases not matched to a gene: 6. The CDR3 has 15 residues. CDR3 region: CASSVGGDRMNEQFF. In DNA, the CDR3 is TGTGCCAGCAGCGTAGGAGGGGACAGGATGAATGAGCAGTTCTTC.

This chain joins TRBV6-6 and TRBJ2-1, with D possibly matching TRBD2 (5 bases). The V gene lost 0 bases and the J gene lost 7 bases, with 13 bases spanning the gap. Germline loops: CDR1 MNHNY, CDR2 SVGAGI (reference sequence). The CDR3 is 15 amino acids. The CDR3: CASSYSRLAQNEQFF. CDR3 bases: TGTGCCAGCAGTTACTCCCGCCTAGCTCAGAATGAGCAGTTCTTC.

CDR3 sequence reads: CASSFVGGSDTQYF. The CDR3 bases are TGTGCCAGCAGTTTTGTGGGGGGTTCAGATACGCAGTATTTT. The rearrangement links TRBV27 to TRBJ2-3, with D perhaps matching TRBD2 (6 bases). Germline V gives CDR1 MNHEY, CDR2 SMNVEV (reference sequence). The CDR3 is made up of 14 amino acids. Deletions cut 3 bases from V and 4 bases from J, with 11 bases between.

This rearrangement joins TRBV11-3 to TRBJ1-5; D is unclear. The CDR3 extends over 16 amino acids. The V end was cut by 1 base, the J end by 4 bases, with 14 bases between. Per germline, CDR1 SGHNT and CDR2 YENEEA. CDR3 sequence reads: CASSLGVEAYNQPQHF. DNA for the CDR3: TGTGCCAGCAGCTTAGGCGTCGAAGCATATAATCAGCCCCAGCATTTT.

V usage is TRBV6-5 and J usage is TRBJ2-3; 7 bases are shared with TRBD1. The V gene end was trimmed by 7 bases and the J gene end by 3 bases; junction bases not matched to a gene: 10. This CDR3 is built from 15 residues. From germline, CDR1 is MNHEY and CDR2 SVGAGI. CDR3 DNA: TGTGCCAGCAATCCCTCAGGGGGACCGACAGATACGCAGTATTTT. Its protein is CASNPSGGPTDTQYF.

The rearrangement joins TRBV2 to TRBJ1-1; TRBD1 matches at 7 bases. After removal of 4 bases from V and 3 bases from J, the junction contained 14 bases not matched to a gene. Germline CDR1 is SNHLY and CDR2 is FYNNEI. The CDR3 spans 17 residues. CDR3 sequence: CASSGYPRGTAYTEAFF. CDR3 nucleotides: TGTGCCAGCAGTGGATACCCCAGGGGGACAGCTTACACTGAAGCTTTCTTT.

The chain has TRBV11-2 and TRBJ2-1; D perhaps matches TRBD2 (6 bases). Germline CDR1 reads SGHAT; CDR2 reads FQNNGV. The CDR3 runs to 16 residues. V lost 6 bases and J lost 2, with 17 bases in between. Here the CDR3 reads CASRGRGEDPYNEQFF. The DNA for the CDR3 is TGTGCCAGCAGGGGCAGAGGGGAGGACCCCTACAATGAGCAGTTCTTC.

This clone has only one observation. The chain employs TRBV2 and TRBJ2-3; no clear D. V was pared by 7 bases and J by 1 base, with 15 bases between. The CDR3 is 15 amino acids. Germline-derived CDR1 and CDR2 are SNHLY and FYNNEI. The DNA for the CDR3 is TGTGCCAGCATGAGTGGCCGTTATGGCACAGATACGCAGTATTTT. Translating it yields CASMSGRYGTDTQYF.

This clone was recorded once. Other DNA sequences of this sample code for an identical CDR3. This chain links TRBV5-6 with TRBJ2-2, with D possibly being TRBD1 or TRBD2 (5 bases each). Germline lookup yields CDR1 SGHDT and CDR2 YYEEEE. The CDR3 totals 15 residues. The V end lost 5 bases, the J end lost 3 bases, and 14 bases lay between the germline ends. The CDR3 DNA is TGTGCCAGCAGTTGGGGGACCGGAGACACCGGGGAGCTGTTTTTT. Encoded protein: CASSWGTGDTGELFF.

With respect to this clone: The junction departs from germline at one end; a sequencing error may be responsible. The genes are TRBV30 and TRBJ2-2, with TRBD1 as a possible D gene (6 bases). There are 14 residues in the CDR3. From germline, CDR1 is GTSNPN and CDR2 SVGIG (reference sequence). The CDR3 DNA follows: TGTGCCTGGGACTGGGGGCAGAACTCCGGGGAGCTGTTTTTT. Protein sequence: CAWDWGQNSGELFF.

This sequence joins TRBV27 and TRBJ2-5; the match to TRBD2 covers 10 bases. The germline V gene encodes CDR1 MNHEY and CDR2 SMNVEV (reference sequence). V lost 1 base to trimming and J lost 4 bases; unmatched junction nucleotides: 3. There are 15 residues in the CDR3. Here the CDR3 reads CASSLYASGRETQYF. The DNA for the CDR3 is TGTGCCAGCAGTTTATACGCTAGCGGGAGAGAGACCCAGTACTTC.

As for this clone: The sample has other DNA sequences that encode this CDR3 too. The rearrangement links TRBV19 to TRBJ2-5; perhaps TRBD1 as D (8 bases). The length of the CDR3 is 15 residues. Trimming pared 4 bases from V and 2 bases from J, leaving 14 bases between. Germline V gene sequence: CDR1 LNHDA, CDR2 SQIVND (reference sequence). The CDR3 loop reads CASSTDREGQETQYF. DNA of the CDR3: TGTGCCAGTAGTACGGACAGGGAGGGACAAGAGACCCAGTACTTC.

The CDR3 sequence: CASSDDGDLSYEQYF. CDR3 in DNA: TGTGCCAGCAGTGACGACGGGGACCTCTCCTACGAGCAGTACTTC. V gene TRBV6-1 combines with J gene TRBJ2-7; the D gene could be TRBD1 or TRBD2 (5 bases each). V lost 3 bases and J lost 0, with 12 bases in between. CDR3 length equals 15 residues. Germline lookup yields CDR1 MNHNS and CDR2 SASEGT.

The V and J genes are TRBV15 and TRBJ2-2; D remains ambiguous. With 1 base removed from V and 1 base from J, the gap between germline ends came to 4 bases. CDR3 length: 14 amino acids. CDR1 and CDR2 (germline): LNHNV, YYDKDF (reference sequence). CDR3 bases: TGTGCCACCAGCAGAGCAGGGAACACCGGGGAGCTGTTTTTT. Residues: CATSRAGNTGELFF.

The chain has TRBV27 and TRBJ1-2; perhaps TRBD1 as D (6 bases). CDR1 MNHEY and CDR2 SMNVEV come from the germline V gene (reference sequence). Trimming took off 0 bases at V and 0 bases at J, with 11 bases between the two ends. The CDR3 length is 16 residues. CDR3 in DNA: TGTGCCAGCAGTTTATCTCGGACAGCCTCTAACTATGGCTACACCTTC. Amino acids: CASSLSRTASNYGYTF.

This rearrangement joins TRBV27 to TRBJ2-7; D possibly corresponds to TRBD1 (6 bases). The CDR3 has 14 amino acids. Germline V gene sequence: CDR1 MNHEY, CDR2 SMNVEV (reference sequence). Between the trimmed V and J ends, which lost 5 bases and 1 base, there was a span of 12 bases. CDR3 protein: CASSAPDSSYEQYF. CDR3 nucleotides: TGTGCCAGCAGTGCACCGGACAGTTCCTACGAGCAGTACTTC.

The CDR3 DNA follows: TGTGCCAGCAGCCACGACTTTAGCAATCAGCCCCAGCATTTT. Protein product: CASSHDFSNQPQHF. The gene calls are TRBV7-9 and TRBJ1-5, with D unclear. From germline, CDR1 is SEHNR and CDR2 FQNEAQ (reference sequence). The V gene lost 5 bases and the J gene lost 0 bases, with 8 bases spanning the gap. The CDR3 sequence is 14 residues long.

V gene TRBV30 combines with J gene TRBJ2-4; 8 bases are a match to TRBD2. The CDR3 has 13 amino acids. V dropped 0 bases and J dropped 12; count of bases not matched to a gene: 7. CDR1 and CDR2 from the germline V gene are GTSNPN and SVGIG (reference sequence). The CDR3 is CAWSVGSGVGQYF. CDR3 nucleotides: TGTGCCTGGAGTGTGGGTAGCGGGGTAGGTCAGTACTTC.

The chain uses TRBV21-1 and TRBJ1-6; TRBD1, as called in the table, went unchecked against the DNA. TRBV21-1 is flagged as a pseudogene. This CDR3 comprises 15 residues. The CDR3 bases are TGTGCCAGCAGCGGTACAGGGGACCCAAATTCACCCCTCCACTTT. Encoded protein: CASSGTGDPNSPLHF.

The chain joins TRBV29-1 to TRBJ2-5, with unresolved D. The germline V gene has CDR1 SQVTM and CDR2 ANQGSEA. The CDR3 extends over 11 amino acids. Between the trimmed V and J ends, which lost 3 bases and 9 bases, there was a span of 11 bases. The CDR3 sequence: CSVDDAGAQYF. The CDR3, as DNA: TGCAGCGTTGATGACGCAGGAGCCCAGTACTTC.